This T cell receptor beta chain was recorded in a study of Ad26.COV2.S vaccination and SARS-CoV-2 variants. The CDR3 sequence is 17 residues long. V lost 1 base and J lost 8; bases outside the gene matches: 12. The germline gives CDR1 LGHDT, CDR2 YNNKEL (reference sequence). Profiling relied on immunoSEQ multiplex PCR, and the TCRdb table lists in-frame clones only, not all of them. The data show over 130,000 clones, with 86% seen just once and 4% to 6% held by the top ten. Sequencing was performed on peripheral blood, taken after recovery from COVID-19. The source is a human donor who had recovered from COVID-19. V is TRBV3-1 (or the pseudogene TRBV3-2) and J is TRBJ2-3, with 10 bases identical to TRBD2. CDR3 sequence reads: CASSQVGPAGGRFTQYF. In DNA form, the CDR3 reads TGTGCCAGCAGCCAAGTGGGGCCAGCGGGGGGGAGATTTACGCAGTATTTT.